This is a list of T cell receptor beta chains from one sample in a study of shared clonotypes between healthy human individuals. Produced via immunoSEQ multiplex PCR; TCRdb's table is partial and in-frame only. The table records roughly 2 million clones, roughly 94% of them present only once. Material for sequencing was naive CD8+ T cells sorted from blood. The source of these receptors is a man aged 18-30 years in good health. Both conserved end residues are part of each CDR3. Fields, in order: J gene, V gene, CDR3 protein.

J: TRBJ1-1
V: TRBV13
CDR3: CASSLSGTEAFF

J: TRBJ2-5
V: TRBV28
CDR3: CASSFGAGGETQYF

J: TRBJ1-2
V: TRBV11-2
CDR3: CASSFRDGGLAYGYTF

J: TRBJ2-2
V: TRBV28
CDR3: CASSPRVNTGELFF

J: TRBJ2-1
V: TRBV7-7
CDR3: CASSLTRDGNEQFF

J: TRBJ2-7
V: TRBV9
CDR3: CASSVGGGTYEQYF

J: TRBJ1-3
V: TRBV10-3
CDR3: CAIGGQGTGNTIYF

J: TRBJ2-7
V: TRBV15
CDR3: CATSRDKGTGVIPYEQYF

J: TRBJ2-7
V: TRBV5-8
CDR3: CASSLYVGEVYEQYF

J: TRBJ2-7
V: TRBV7-9
CDR3: CASSTGLAVYEQYF

J: TRBJ2-7
V: TRBV7-2
CDR3: CASSFSGGSYEQYF

J: TRBJ2-5
V: TRBV27
CDR3: CASSLLGGGAQETQYF

J: TRBJ2-1
V: TRBV7-7
CDR3: CASSAGLAGDSDNEQFF

J: TRBJ1-3
V: TRBV27
CDR3: CASSLSYGSGNTIYF

J: TRBJ1-1
V: TRBV5-4
CDR3: CASRKQGSEAFF

J: TRBJ1-6
V: TRBV9
CDR3: CASSVAAMNSPLHF

J: TRBJ1-2
V: TRBV10-2
CDR3: CASSEAGTGRNGYTF

J: TRBJ1-5
V: TRBV19
CDR3: CASSIDREGGQPQHF

J: TRBJ2-1
V: TRBV30
CDR3: CAWSVMLVGGGNEQFF

J: TRBJ2-3
V: TRBV27
CDR3: CASSFGGGAGDTQYF